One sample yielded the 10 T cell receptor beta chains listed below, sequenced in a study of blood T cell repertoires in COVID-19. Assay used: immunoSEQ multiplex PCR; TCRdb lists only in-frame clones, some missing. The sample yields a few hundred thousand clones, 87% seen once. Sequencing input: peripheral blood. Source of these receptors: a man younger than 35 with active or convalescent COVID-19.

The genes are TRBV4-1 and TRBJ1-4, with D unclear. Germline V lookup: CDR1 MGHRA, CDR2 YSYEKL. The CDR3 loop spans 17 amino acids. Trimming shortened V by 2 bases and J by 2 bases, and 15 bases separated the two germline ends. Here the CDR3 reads CASSQPNGARTNEKLFF. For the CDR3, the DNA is TGCGCCAGCAGCCAACCCAACGGTGCCAGGACTAATGAAAAACTGTTTTTT.

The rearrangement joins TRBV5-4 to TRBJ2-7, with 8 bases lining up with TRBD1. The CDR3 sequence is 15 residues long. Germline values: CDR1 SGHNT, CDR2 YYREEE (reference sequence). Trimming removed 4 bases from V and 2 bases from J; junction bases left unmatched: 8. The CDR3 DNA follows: TGTGCCAGCAGCAGGCAGACAGGGGACCCCTACGAGCAGTACTTC. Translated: CASSRQTGDPYEQYF.

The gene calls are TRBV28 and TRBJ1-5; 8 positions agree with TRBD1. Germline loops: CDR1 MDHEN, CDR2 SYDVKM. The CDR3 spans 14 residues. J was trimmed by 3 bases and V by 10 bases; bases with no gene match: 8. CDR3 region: CATKTGVNNQPQHF. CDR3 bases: TGTGCCACCAAGACAGGGGTGAACAATCAGCCCCAGCATTTT. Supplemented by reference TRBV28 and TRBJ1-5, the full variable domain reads DVKVTQSSRYLVKRTGEKVFLECVQDMDHENMFWYRQDPGLGLRLIYFSYDVKMKEKGDIPEGYSVSREKKERFSLILESASTNQTSMYLCATKTGVNNQPQHFGDGTRLSIL.

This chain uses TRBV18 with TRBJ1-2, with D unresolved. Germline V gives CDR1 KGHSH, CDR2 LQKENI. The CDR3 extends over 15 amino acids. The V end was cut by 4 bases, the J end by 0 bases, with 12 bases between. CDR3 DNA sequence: TGTGCCAGCTCACTTGACACCCTGGCTAACTATGGCTACACCTTC. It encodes CASSLDTLANYGYTF.

CDR3 residues: CASSSDRQGAYEQYF. DNA for the CDR3: TGTGCCAGCAGTTCGGATAGACAGGGGGCTTACGAGCAGTACTTC. This chain joins TRBV28 and TRBJ2-7; TRBD1 matches at 10 bases. V trimming: 4 bases; J trimming: 4 bases; junction bases outside the gene matches: 7. This CDR3 contains 15 residues. The germline gives CDR1 MDHEN, CDR2 SYDVKM.

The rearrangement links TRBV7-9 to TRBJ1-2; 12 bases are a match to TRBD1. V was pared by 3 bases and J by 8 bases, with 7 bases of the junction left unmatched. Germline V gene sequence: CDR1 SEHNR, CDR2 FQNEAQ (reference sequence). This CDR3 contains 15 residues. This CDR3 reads CASSFSGQGAWGYTF. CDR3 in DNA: TGTGCCAGCAGCTTTTCGGGACAGGGGGCCTGGGGCTACACCTTC. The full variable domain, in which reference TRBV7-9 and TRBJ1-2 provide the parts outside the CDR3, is DTGVSQNPRHKITKRGQNVTFRCDPISEHNRLYWYRQTLGQGPEFLTYFQNEAQLEKSRLLSDRFSAERPKGSFSTLEIQRTEQGDSAMYLCASSFSGQGAWGYTFGSGTRLTVV.

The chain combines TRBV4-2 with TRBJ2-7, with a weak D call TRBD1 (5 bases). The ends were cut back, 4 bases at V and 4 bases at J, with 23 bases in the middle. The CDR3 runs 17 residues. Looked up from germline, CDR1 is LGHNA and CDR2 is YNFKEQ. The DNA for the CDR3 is TGTGCCAGCAGCCCGGAGCCGATGGGGCCTTCGACTTACGAGCAGTACTTC. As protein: CASSPEPMGPSTYEQYF.

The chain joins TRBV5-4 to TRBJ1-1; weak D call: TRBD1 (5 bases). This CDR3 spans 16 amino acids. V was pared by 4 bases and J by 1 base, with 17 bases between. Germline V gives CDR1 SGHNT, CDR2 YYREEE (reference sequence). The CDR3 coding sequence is TGTGCCAGCAGCGGAACCCAGACAGATTCGAACACTGAAGCTTTCTTT. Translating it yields CASSGTQTDSNTEAFF.

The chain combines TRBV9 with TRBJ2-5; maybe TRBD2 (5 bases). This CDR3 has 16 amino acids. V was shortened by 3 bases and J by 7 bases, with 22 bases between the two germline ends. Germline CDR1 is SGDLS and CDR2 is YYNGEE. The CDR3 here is CASSEPLDSSAGTQYF. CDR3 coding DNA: TGTGCCAGCAGCGAGCCCCTAGACTCTTCCGCGGGGACCCAGTACTTC.

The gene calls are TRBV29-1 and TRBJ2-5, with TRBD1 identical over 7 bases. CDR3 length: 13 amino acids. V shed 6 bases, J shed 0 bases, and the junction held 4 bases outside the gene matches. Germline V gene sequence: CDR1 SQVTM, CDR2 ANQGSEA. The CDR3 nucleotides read TGCAGCGTCGAGGGACAGTACCAAGAGACCCAGTACTTC. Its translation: CSVEGQYQETQYF. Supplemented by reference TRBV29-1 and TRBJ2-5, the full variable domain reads SAVISQKPSRDICQRGTSLTIQCQVDSQVTMMFWYRQQPGQSLTLIATANQGSEATYESGFVIDKFPISRPNLTFSTLTVSNMSPEDSSIYLCSVEGQYQETQYFGPGTRLLVL.